This entry lists 17 T cell receptor beta chains sequenced from one sample in a study of molecular identifiers for immune sequencing clone quantification. Via MiXCR, TCRdb re-called the PCR reads, giving one row per CDR3 protein. The data contain around 100,000 distinct CDR3 sequences, 35% to 40% of them singletons. The sample comprised naive CD8+ T cells from blood, with Jurkat cell RNA spiked in. The subset denotes: FACS-sorted CD8+CD4-CCR7+CD45RA+ naive T cells. These receptors were taken from a human donor in good health. Some libraries in this study had Jurkat cell RNA spiked in.

This clonotype appeared a few times. This chain joins TRBV7-9 and TRBJ1-3; D perhaps matches TRBD1 (6 bases). Germline V gene sequence: CDR1 SEHNR, CDR2 FQNEAQ (reference sequence). The length of the CDR3 is 15 residues. The V end was cut by 4 bases, the J end by 0 bases, with 10 bases between. This CDR3 is CASSWGRLSGNTIYF. In nucleotides, the CDR3 is TGTGCCAGCAGCTGGGGGCGGCTCTCTGGAAACACCATATATTTT.

V is TRBV20-1 and J is TRBJ1-1; a weak D match, TRBD1 (6 bases). The V end was cut by 2 bases, the J end by 4 bases, with 26 bases between. The CDR3 is 18 amino acids. CDR1 DFQATT and CDR2 SNEGSKA come from the germline V gene (reference sequence). The CDR3 DNA follows: TGCAGTGCTAGAAAAGAAGTAGACAGGCGGGGGGCGAGCACTGAAGCTTTCTTT. This translates into CSARKEVDRRGASTEAFF.

Notes on this clonotype: A much larger clone lies one base from this, so it may be a read error. The chain carries TRBV7-9 and TRBJ1-6, with unresolved D. This CDR3 has 14 amino acids. Germline V gene data show CDR1 as SEHNR and CDR2 as FQNEAQ (reference sequence). V was cut by 1 base and J by 7 bases, with 8 bases left in between. The CDR3 region is CASSLEQRNSPLHF. DNA for the CDR3: TGTGCCAGCAGCTTAGAGCAGAGGAATTCACCCCTCCACTTT.

About this clonotype itself: At one boundary the junction diverges from the germline segment, which might be a read error. This sequence joins TRBV5-3 and TRBJ2-3, with unresolved D. TRBV5-3 is sorted into the ORF group, with uncertain function. There are 15 residues in the CDR3. This chain's CDR3 is CASSLVQTFTDTQYF. The CDR3 region has the DNA TGTGCCAGCAGCTTGGTGCAAACCTTCACAGATACGCAGTATTTT.

J is TRBJ2-1 and V is TRBV6-6; 9 bases line up with TRBD2. Trimming at V came to 5 bases and at J to 8 bases, leaving 16 bases not matched to a gene. The CDR3 sequence is 17 residues long. Germline V lookup: CDR1 MNHNY, CDR2 SVGAGI (reference sequence). The CDR3 bases are TGTGCCAGCAGTAGCACCTTAGCGGGACTAGCCCTCGATGAGCAGTTCTTC. Residues: CASSSTLAGLALDEQFF.

This clonotype was seen a few times. The rearrangement links TRBV11-1 to TRBJ1-2; D is unresolved. CDR1 SGHAT and CDR2 FQDESV come from the germline V gene (reference sequence). V was pared by 5 bases and J by 1 base, with 11 bases between. This CDR3 comprises 14 residues. CDR3 loop: CASSPAGNNYGYTF. CDR3 nucleotide sequence: TGTGCCAGCAGCCCGGCGGGCAATAACTATGGCTACACCTTC.

In its sample, this clonotype was seen many times. The chain joins TRBV29-1 to TRBJ2-1, with 11 bases lining up with TRBD2. Germline V gene sequence: CDR1 SQVTM, CDR2 ANQGSEA. J was trimmed by 4 bases and V by 7 bases; bases with no gene match: 6. The CDR3 is 14 residues long. The CDR3: CSARGLAGYNEQFF. The CDR3 DNA sequence: TGCAGCGCCCGAGGACTAGCGGGTTACAATGAGCAGTTCTTC.

This clonotype was found many times. V is TRBV9 and J is TRBJ1-1, with no clear D. The CDR3 extends over 12 amino acids. The V and J ends lost 4 bases and 5 bases respectively, with 9 bases between them. Germline CDR1 and CDR2: SGDLS and YYNGEE. The CDR3 protein is CASSSRGTEAFF. DNA for the CDR3: TGTGCCAGCAGCTCGAGAGGGACTGAAGCTTTCTTT.

This clonotype was picked up many times. The chain is built from TRBV27 and TRBJ2-1; D is undetermined. Deletions cut 8 bases from V and 0 bases from J, with 8 bases between. The CDR3 is made up of 13 amino acids. The germline V gene has CDR1 MNHEY and CDR2 SMNVEV (reference sequence). CDR3 coding DNA: TGTGCCAGCGCGTGGTCCTCCTACAATGAGCAGTTCTTC. Protein sequence: CASAWSSYNEQFF.

This clonotype was seen repeatedly, ten times or more. The chain recombines TRBV5-4 with TRBJ2-7; 7 bases are shared with TRBD1. This CDR3 is 14 amino acids long. V lost 0 bases and J lost 7; bases outside the gene matches: 7. Germline values: CDR1 SGHNT, CDR2 YYREEE (reference sequence). In DNA form, the CDR3 reads TGTGCCAGCAGCTTGGGCGAGGGGGCTGGAGAGCAGTACTTC. Translating gives CASSLGEGAGEQYF. Filled out from reference TRBV5-4 and TRBJ2-7, the complete variable domain reads ETGVTQSPTHLIKTRGQQVTLRCSSQSGHNTVSWYQQALGQGPQFIFQYYREEENGRGNFPPRFSGLQFPNYSSELNVNALELDDSALYLCASSLGEGAGEQYFGPGTRLTVT.

This clonotype was seen only a few times. The chain links TRBV28 to TRBJ1-1; the D is unclear. V was cut by 4 bases and J by 3 bases, with 18 bases left in between. This CDR3 region has 16 residues. In germline, CDR1 is MDHEN, CDR2 SYDVKM. The CDR3 sequence is CASSSPRQTEDTEAFF. CDR3 coding DNA: TGTGCCAGCAGTTCCCCGAGGCAGACGGAAGACACTGAAGCTTTCTTT.

This clonotype was counted many times. The genes are TRBV6-5 and TRBJ2-3, with a possible D match to TRBD1 (5 bases). The CDR3 runs to 13 residues. V dropped 9 bases and J dropped 7 bases, with 17 bases sitting between them. Germline V gene lookup returns CDR1 MNHEY and CDR2 SVGAGI. The CDR3 loop reads CASQIGAGNTQYF. The CDR3 DNA sequence: TGTGCCAGTCAAATTGGGGCTGGAAATACGCAGTATTTT.

This clonotype appeared many times. The chain recombines TRBV4-3 with TRBJ2-1, with 12 bases fitting TRBD1. The ends lost 0 bases at V and 7 bases at J; junction bases unmatched: 7. CDR1 and CDR2 from the germline V gene are LGHNA and YSLEER. CDR3 length: 17 amino acids. The CDR3 DNA follows: TGCGCCAGCAGCCAAGATGCCCGGGACAGGGGGCCTAATGAGCAGTTCTTC. This gives the protein CASSQDARDRGPNEQFF.

This clonotype is a singleton in its sample. This may come from a read error, since a much larger clone is one base off. The chain is built from TRBV28 and TRBJ2-5; a weak D match, TRBD1 (6 bases). The CDR3 covers 15 residues. Trimming removed 8 bases from V and 4 bases from J, with 20 bases in between. The germline CDR1 and CDR2 sequences are MDHEN and SYDVKM. The CDR3, as DNA: TGTGCCAGCGGGACCCAGGGGAGACCGGGAGAGACCCAGTACTTC. Its protein is CASGTQGRPGETQYF.

The chain has TRBV28 and TRBJ2-4; no definite D call. This CDR3 is built from 14 residues. V lost 1 base to trimming and J lost 7 bases, with 11 bases between them. Germline V lookup: CDR1 MDHEN, CDR2 SYDVKM. The CDR3 coding sequence is TGTGCCAGCAGTTTATTATCCGGTCGGAACATTCAGTACTTC. The encoded protein is CASSLLSGRNIQYF.

Remarks on this clonotype: Given a much more abundant clone one base away, this may be a read error. The chain is built from TRBV9 and TRBJ2-7; D unclear. CDR3 length: 14 amino acids. The germline gives CDR1 SGDLS, CDR2 YYNGEE. The CDR3 region has the DNA TGTGCCAGCAGCGCTGGTCAGTCCGGCTACAAGCAGTACTTC. Its protein is CASSAGQSGYKQYF.

This clonotype was found a few times. This chain joins TRBV6-2 or TRBV6-3 and TRBJ2-7; TRBD1 aligns across 7 bases. Germline CDR1 is MNHEY and CDR2 is SVGEGT. The CDR3 length is 14 residues. Losses at the gene ends were 2 bases for V and 3 bases for J; bases not matched to a gene: 4. CDR3 sequence reads: CASSYGDRVYEQYF. CDR3 coding DNA: TGTGCCAGCAGTTACGGCGACAGGGTCTACGAGCAGTACTTC.